This T cell receptor beta chain appears in the sequencing data of a study of blood T cell repertoires in COVID-19. V lost 8 bases and J 0 bases, leaving 10 bases between the germline ends. This CDR3 region has 12 residues. The germline CDR1 and CDR2 sequences are GTSNPN and SVGIG (reference sequence). This clone was picked up one time. This study enrolled people aged about 18 to 90 from about 26 US geographic areas. Profiled with immunoSEQ multiplex PCR; TCRdb holds only in-frame clones, not every one. Of about 270,000 clones in the sample, around 93% are singletons; the top ten hold approximately 3%.

The specimen was PBMCs or T cells enriched from blood (not recorded which). The receptor's source is a middle-aged man who had been exposed to COVID-19. The J gene is TRBJ1-1, the V gene TRBV30; tentative D call: TRBD1 (6 bases). The CDR3 bases are TGTGCCAGAACAGGGATGAACACTGAAGCTTTCTTT. This codes for CARTGMNTEAFF. The full variable domain, with the rest looked up from reference TRBV30 and TRBJ1-1, is SQTIHQWPATLVQPVGSPLSLECTVEGTSNPNLYWYRQAAGRGLQLLFYSVGIGQISSEVPQNLSASRPQDRQFILSSKKLLLSDSGFYLCARTGMNTEAFFGQGTRLTVV.